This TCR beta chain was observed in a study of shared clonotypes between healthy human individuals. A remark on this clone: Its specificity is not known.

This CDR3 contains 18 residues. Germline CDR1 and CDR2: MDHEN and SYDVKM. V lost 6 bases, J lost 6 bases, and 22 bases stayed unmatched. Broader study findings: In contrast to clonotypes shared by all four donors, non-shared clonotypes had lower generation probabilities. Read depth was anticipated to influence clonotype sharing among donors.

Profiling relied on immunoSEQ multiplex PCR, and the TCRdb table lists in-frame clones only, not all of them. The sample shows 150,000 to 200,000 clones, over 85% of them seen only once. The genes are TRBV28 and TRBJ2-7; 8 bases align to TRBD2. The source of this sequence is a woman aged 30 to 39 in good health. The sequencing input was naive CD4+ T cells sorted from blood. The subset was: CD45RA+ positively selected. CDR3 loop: CASSPGPDWTSLGGEQYF. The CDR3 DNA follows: TGTGCCAGCAGCCCTGGGCCCGACTGGACTAGCTTGGGAGGCGAGCAGTACTTC.